The rows below give T cell receptor beta chains drawn from one sample of a study of CD8 T cells in Susac syndrome. One entry per CDR3 protein results from TCRdb running MiXCR on the immunoSEQ multiplex PCR reads. This repertoire shows some 200,000 distinct CDR3 sequences, 95% found once; its top ten account for 0.085% to 0.095%. Sequences were obtained from CD4+ T cells from PBMCs. The receptors here all came from a human donor with multiple sclerosis. Both conserved end residues are part of each CDR3. The size entry is marked missing in some rows and otherwise reads once, few, many or a size class.

v_call: TRBV7-9
clone_size: NA
j_call: TRBJ1-6
cdr3_aa: CASSSWGNSPLHF

v_call: TRBV18
clone_size: NA
j_call: TRBJ2-2
cdr3_aa: CASSLSGSGTGELFF

v_call: TRBV3-1
clone_size: NA
j_call: TRBJ2-7
cdr3_aa: CASSHGTSGGYEQYF

v_call: TRBV7-2
clone_size: once
j_call: TRBJ2-5
cdr3_aa: CASRVPYQETQYF

v_call: TRBV20-1
clone_size: NA
j_call: TRBJ2-7
cdr3_aa: CSARVPGAGAEQYF

v_call: TRBV18
clone_size: NA
j_call: TRBJ1-1
cdr3_aa: CASSPLPVTNTEAFF

v_call: TRBV10-3
clone_size: NA
j_call: TRBJ2-1
cdr3_aa: CAISVVEREQFF

v_call: TRBV25-1
clone_size: NA
j_call: TRBJ2-1
cdr3_aa: CASSETRVFFADEQFF

v_call: TRBV18
clone_size: NA
j_call: TRBJ2-7
cdr3_aa: CASSPADRVGEQYF

v_call: TRBV2
clone_size: once
j_call: TRBJ2-2
cdr3_aa: CASSTETGANTGELFF

v_call: TRBV28
clone_size: once
j_call: TRBJ2-5
cdr3_aa: CASTEGASGETQYF

v_call: TRBV12-3/TRBV12-4
clone_size: NA
j_call: TRBJ2-5
cdr3_aa: CASSLGGAAETQYF

v_call: TRBV13
clone_size: NA
j_call: TRBJ1-6
cdr3_aa: CASSSGLIRESPLHF

v_call: TRBV2
clone_size: once
j_call: TRBJ2-1
cdr3_aa: CASSQDRFNEQFF

v_call: TRBV7-8
clone_size: NA
j_call: TRBJ2-7
cdr3_aa: CASSLHVAGTQTYEQYF

v_call: TRBV18
clone_size: NA
j_call: TRBJ2-3
cdr3_aa: CASSLPGLVNSYF

v_call: TRBV20-1
clone_size: NA
j_call: TRBJ1-2
cdr3_aa: CSARDGIRYTF

v_call: TRBV3-1
clone_size: once
j_call: TRBJ2-7
cdr3_aa: CASSQNALRVSEQYF

v_call: TRBV23-1
clone_size: NA
j_call: TRBJ2-1
cdr3_aa: CASSQSRTSGRASSYNEQFF

v_call: TRBV27
clone_size: NA
j_call: TRBJ1-5
cdr3_aa: CASSLSQNQPQHF

v_call: TRBV6-1
clone_size: NA
j_call: TRBJ2-3
cdr3_aa: CASSVLSGSSGDTQYF

v_call: TRBV12-3/TRBV12-4
clone_size: NA
j_call: TRBJ2-3
cdr3_aa: CASSFAHPTDTQYF

v_call: TRBV6-5
clone_size: NA
j_call: TRBJ2-1
cdr3_aa: CASSHRVSGGPPYNEQFF